This T cell receptor beta chain was retrieved from a study of T cell changes during pregnancy in multiple sclerosis. Between the trimmed V and J ends, which lost 4 bases and 0 bases, there was a span of 4 bases. Germline V gene sequence: CDR1 PRHDT, CDR2 FYEKMQ (reference sequence). The CDR3 is 12 amino acids. The assay was immunoSEQ multiplex PCR, and TCRdb's table has in-frame clones only and misses some. The table includes tens of thousands of clones, roughly 92% detected once. Material: peripheral blood, obtained before pregnancy. This TCR was sampled from a female donor with multiple sclerosis, enrolled in a pregnancy study. V is TRBV13 and J is TRBJ2-7; D gene unclear. The DNA for the CDR3 is TGTGCCAGCAGCTACTTCTCCTACGAGCAGTACTTC. It translates to CASSYFSYEQYF.